These 26 T cell receptor beta chains were all obtained from the same sample, sequenced in a study of shared clonotypes between healthy human individuals. Sequenced by immunoSEQ multiplex PCR; TCRdb stores in-frame clones only, minus some. The sample carries just over 2,000,000 clones, roughly 95% recorded once. The sample consisted of naive CD4+ T cells sorted from blood. Subset in this sample: CD45RA+ positively selected. Receptors were obtained from a man younger than 35 in good health.

V is TRBV19 and J is TRBJ1-4, with D uncertain. The CDR3 is 13 residues long. V gave up 5 bases and J gave up 8 bases, with 12 bases separating them. Germline values: CDR1 LNHDA, CDR2 SQIVND (reference sequence). DNA of the CDR3: TGTGCCAGTAGTTTGCGACTTAAGGAAAAACTGTTTTTT. Amino acids: CASSLRLKEKLFF.

The chain uses TRBV2 and TRBJ2-2; D is perhaps TRBD1 (6 bases). This CDR3 is built from 14 residues. The V end was cut by 8 bases, the J end by 4 bases, with 14 bases between. Germline V gene sequence: CDR1 SNHLY, CDR2 FYNNEI. The CDR3 reads CASHTGRATGELFF. DNA of the CDR3: TGTGCCAGCCACACAGGGCGCGCCACCGGGGAGCTGTTTTTT.

The chain joins TRBV11-2 to TRBJ1-2; 9 bases fit TRBD1. The V segment lost 1 base and the J segment 6 bases; nucleotides outside the gene matches: 3. Per germline, CDR1 SGHAT and CDR2 FQNNGV. The CDR3 has 14 amino acids. CDR3 coding DNA: TGTGCCAGCAGCTTAGTGGACAGGGGCCATGGCTACACCTTC. Protein sequence: CASSLVDRGHGYTF.

This sequence joins TRBV20-1 and TRBJ1-1; the D is unclear. V was cut by 5 bases and J by 1 base, with 5 bases left in between. This CDR3 has 11 residues. Germline-derived CDR1 and CDR2 are DFQATT and SNEGSKA (reference sequence). The CDR3 protein is CSAPWNTEAFF. In DNA, the CDR3 is TGCAGTGCTCCTTGGAACACTGAAGCTTTCTTT.

This clone was observed a handful of times. The V call is TRBV6-6, the J call TRBJ2-3, with D unclear. There are 13 residues in the CDR3. The germline V gene has CDR1 MNHNY and CDR2 SVGAGI (reference sequence). V was trimmed by 4 bases and J by 4 bases, leaving 9 bases between them. For the CDR3, the DNA is TGTGCCAGCAGTTTAAGGAGTCCAGATACGCAGTATTTT. It is translated as CASSLRSPDTQYF.

The chain links TRBV6-6 to TRBJ1-1; D unresolved. The CDR3 covers 9 residues. V dropped 8 bases and J dropped 8 bases, with 6 bases sitting between them. Germline values: CDR1 MNHNY, CDR2 SVGAGI (reference sequence). CDR3 sequence (DNA): TGTGCCAGCGGGCAGGAAGCTTTCTTT. Its translation is CASGQEAFF.

This chain links TRBV19 with TRBJ2-3, with TRBD2 matching over 11 bases. There are 15 residues in the CDR3. Germline CDR1 and CDR2: LNHDA and SQIVND (reference sequence). Unmatched junction bases numbered 6, after V lost 6 bases and J lost 4 bases. The CDR3 spells CASSLLAGEADTQYF. The CDR3 DNA is TGTGCCAGTAGCTTACTAGCGGGAGAGGCAGATACGCAGTATTTT. The full variable domain, its missing parts supplied by reference TRBV19 and TRBJ2-3, is DGGITQSPKYLFRKEGQNVTLSCEQNLNHDAMYWYRQDPGQGLRLIYYSQIVNDFQKGDIAEGYSVSREKKESFPLTVTSAQKNPTAFYLCASSLLAGEADTQYFGPGTRLTVL.

The V and J genes are TRBV10-3 and TRBJ2-7; D may be TRBD1 or TRBD2 (5 bases each). The V end lost 4 bases, the J end lost 1 base, and 8 bases lay between the germline ends. Germline V gene data show CDR1 as ENHRY and CDR2 as SYGVKD. This CDR3 is 13 amino acids long. The CDR3 spells CAISGGVSYEQYF. DNA of the CDR3: TGTGCCATCAGTGGAGGGGTTTCCTACGAGCAGTACTTC.

With regard to this clone: Here the CDR3 omits its conserved ending phenylalanine or tryptophan, so a read error is the likely source. V gene TRBV5-6 combines with J gene TRBJ2-7; 7 nucleotides line up with TRBD1. V shed 2 bases and J 1 base; nucleotides not matched to a gene: 3. Germline lookup yields CDR1 SGHDT and CDR2 YYEEEE. This CDR3 contains 14 residues. The CDR3 DNA follows: TGTGCCAGCAGCTTTAGGGACAGATCCTACGAGCAGTACCTC. Translating gives CASSFRDRSYEQYL.

This chain connects TRBV5-4 to TRBJ1-2, with D hard to call. Trimming cost V 1 base and J 3 bases, with 7 bases left between them. Per germline, CDR1 SGHNT and CDR2 YYREEE (reference sequence). This CDR3 region has 13 residues. The CDR3 protein is CASSLLGDYGYTF. DNA of the CDR3: TGTGCCAGCAGCTTGCTGGGAGACTATGGCTACACCTTC.

Worth noting for this clone: Different DNA sequences within this sample yield the same CDR3. The chain carries TRBV18 and TRBJ1-4, with D perhaps TRBD1 (5 bases). The CDR3 is 14 residues long. The V and J ends lost 1 base and 5 bases respectively, with 8 bases between them. Germline loops: CDR1 KGHSH, CDR2 LQKENI. The CDR3 spells CASSPLGTNEKLFF. CDR3 in DNA: TGTGCCAGCTCACCACTCGGGACGAATGAAAAACTGTTTTTT.

This sequence joins TRBV28 and TRBJ2-3; 11 bases match TRBD2. Looked up from germline, CDR1 is MDHEN and CDR2 is SYDVKM. The CDR3 is made up of 15 amino acids. After removal of 4 bases from V and 4 bases from J, the junction contained 4 bases not matched to a gene. Written as DNA, the CDR3 is TGTGCCAGCAGTTACCTAGCGGGGGGTTCAGATACGCAGTATTTT. This sequence encodes CASSYLAGGSDTQYF.

The J gene is TRBJ1-1, the V gene TRBV9; weak D call: TRBD1 (5 bases). Germline CDR1 is SGDLS and CDR2 is YYNGEE. V lost 0 bases and J 0 bases, leaving 12 bases between the germline ends. The length of the CDR3 is 16 residues. CDR3 amino acids: CASSVGGTSMNTEAFF. The CDR3 region has the DNA TGTGCCAGCAGCGTAGGGGGCACTTCCATGAACACTGAAGCTTTCTTT.

J is TRBJ1-2 and V is TRBV28; D is ambiguous. The CDR3 has 12 amino acids. Per germline, CDR1 MDHEN and CDR2 SYDVKM. The germline V and J ends were trimmed by 3 bases and 7 bases, with 9 bases remaining between them. The CDR3 bases are TGTGCCAGCAGTTTGAAAGCTGGTGGCTACACCTTC. It specifies CASSLKAGGYTF.

The rearrangement links TRBV11-2 to TRBJ2-1; 8 bases are a match to TRBD2. Germline V lookup: CDR1 SGHAT, CDR2 FQNNGV. The CDR3 totals 14 residues. V lost 3 bases and J lost 9; bases outside the gene matches: 7. CDR3 amino acids: CASSFGTSWAEQFF. CDR3 nucleotide sequence: TGTGCCAGCAGCTTTGGGACTAGTTGGGCTGAGCAGTTCTTC.

On this clone: The junction differs from germline at one of its ends, possibly a read error. The chain's CDR3 is CASSPEGQGPYHF. The CDR3, as DNA: TGCGCCAGCAGCCCAGAGGGACAGGGGCCTTATCATTTT. The V call is TRBV5-1, the J call TRBJ1-3; 10 bases line up with TRBD1. The CDR3 consists of 13 residues. The germline gives CDR1 SGHRS, CDR2 YFSETQ.

The chain combines TRBV18 with TRBJ1-6; tentatively, D is TRBD1 (5 bases). The ends were cut back, 4 bases at V and 12 bases at J, with 13 bases in the middle. In germline, CDR1 is KGHSH, CDR2 LQKENI. The CDR3 spans 13 residues. The CDR3 DNA reads TGTGCCAGCTCACTCCAGGGAAGGGAACCCCTCCACTTT. Translation gives CASSLQGREPLHF.

Comments on this clone: The limits of the CDR3 on the DNA are not certain, so only TCRdb's listed CDR3 is given. The gene calls are TRBV30 and TRBJ2-7; the table assigns TRBD1, which was not confirmed against the DNA. Including both end residues, the CDR3 is 14 amino acids long. Germline values: CDR1 GTSNPN, CDR2 SVGIG (reference sequence). The CDR3 protein is CAVVSLDRTYEQYF.

In the case of this clone: The same CDR3 can be traced to other DNA sequences in this sample. The chain joins TRBV28 to TRBJ2-1; D is unclear. V was pared by 2 bases and J by 10 bases, with 9 bases between. CDR3 length: 12 residues. CDR1 and CDR2 (germline): MDHEN, SYDVKM. The CDR3 protein is CASSLLLNEQFF. CDR3 sequence (DNA): TGTGCCAGCAGTTTACTGTTAAACGAGCAGTTCTTC.

With respect to this clone: At the DNA level, this CDR3 is encoded by other sequences in the same sample as well. The rearrangement links TRBV20-1 to TRBJ1-1; D remains unclear. Per germline, CDR1 DFQATT and CDR2 SNEGSKA (reference sequence). V lost 6 bases to trimming and J lost 1 base, with 6 bases between them. This CDR3 is 11 amino acids long. The chain's CDR3 is CSALRNTEAFF. As DNA, the CDR3 is TGCAGTGCCCTCCGGAACACTGAAGCTTTCTTT.

This chain links TRBV29-1 with TRBJ2-3; D uncertain. V was trimmed by 5 bases and J by 6 bases, leaving 9 bases between them. In germline, CDR1 is SQVTM, CDR2 ANQGSEA. This CDR3 comprises 11 residues. The CDR3 spells CSVSPGDTQYF. The CDR3 DNA reads TGCAGCGTTTCCCCCGGGGATACGCAGTATTTT.

The chain carries TRBV28 and TRBJ1-5; TRBD1 is a possible D gene (5 bases). Per germline, CDR1 MDHEN and CDR2 SYDVKM. The CDR3 is made up of 14 amino acids. V lost 3 bases and J 5 bases, leaving 11 bases between the germline ends. The CDR3, as DNA: TGTGCCAGCAGTTTCGGGTCAGGGTATCAGCCCCAGCATTTT. It is translated as CASSFGSGYQPQHF.

This clone was detected once. Other nucleotide sequences from this sample produce the same CDR3. This chain links TRBV6-5 with TRBJ2-7; 7 nucleotides agree with TRBD2. Unmatched junction bases numbered 2, after V lost 7 bases and J lost 5 bases. Germline V gene data show CDR1 as MNHEY and CDR2 as SVGAGI. The CDR3 loop spans 11 amino acids. The CDR3 reads CASTRGDEQYF. The CDR3 DNA sequence: TGTGCCAGCACTCGGGGGGACGAGCAGTACTTC.

The genes are TRBV2 and TRBJ1-5; 10 bases agree with TRBD1. The CDR3 is 15 amino acids. J was trimmed by 7 bases and V by 5 bases; bases with no gene match: 8. The germline CDR1 and CDR2 sequences are SNHLY and FYNNEI. In DNA, the CDR3 is TGTGCCAGCAGTCCCGGGACAGGGGTTGGGCAGCCCCAGCATTTT. It yields the protein CASSPGTGVGQPQHF.

The chain joins TRBV10-2 to TRBJ2-7; a weak D match, TRBD1 (6 bases). This CDR3 spans 13 amino acids. Germline V gives CDR1 WSHSY, CDR2 SAAADI. V lost 4 bases and J 3 bases, leaving 10 bases between the germline ends. The chain's CDR3 is CASSAGTNYEQYF. DNA of the CDR3: TGCGCCAGCAGTGCCGGGACAAACTACGAGCAGTACTTC.

The gene calls are TRBV18 and TRBJ1-1; 9 bases map to TRBD1. Trimming removed 5 bases from V and 7 bases from J; junction bases left unmatched: 8. The CDR3 extends over 14 amino acids. Germline assignment: CDR1 KGHSH and CDR2 LQKENI. The CDR3 sequence is CASSTGTGRYEAFF. The CDR3 coding sequence is TGTGCCAGCTCAACCGGGACAGGGAGGTATGAAGCTTTCTTT.